Below, one T cell receptor (beta chain) is given with its context. This clone was seen once. Its antigen is not yet known. No much larger clonotype is one base removed from it; base qualities were not supplied. CDR1 and CDR2 are read off the germline V gene as MGHRA and YSYEKL. CDR3 length: 17 amino acids, cysteine to phenylalanine. The entry retains the CDR3 DNA only, 51 bases that are in frame from base 1. Trimmed from V: 0 bases; trimmed from J: 3 bases; junction bases lacking a gene match: 11. The High Capacity cDNA Reverse Transcription Kit was used to reverse transcribe all of the isolated RNA, meaning that expressed TCRB transcripts were what got sequenced. Deep immunoSEQ sequencing was performed on naive, central memory and regulatory T cell samples, with an average of around 3.5 million total reads per sample. Sorted cells were lysed in RLT buffer, and RNA was extracted using DNase-treated RNeasy Micro or Mini kits according to cell number. Each cell subset was processed separately to prevent cross-contamination, with patient and healthy donor samples processed together. The immunoSEQ multiplex PCR was used to amplify TCRB sequences from cDNA, yielding 87-bp fragments that span the CDR3 region. Sequencing of the amplicons was done on the Illumina HiSeq platform. In the paper's pipeline: PCR bias was computationally corrected using synthetic template baselines, reads within Hamming distance 2 were collapsed, and singletons that could not be merged were discarded. Reads were aligned to IMGT to assign V, D and J genes, CDR3 length, and insertions or deletions at six rearrangement sites. Within each subset, clonotype counts were normalized to sorted cell number, and only after that were true diversity and Gini coefficients computed with the tcR R package. The overlap coefficient, calculated on TCRB nucleotide sequences, was used to measure repertoire sharing. Out-of-frame TCRB sequences from naive cells were analyzed as a proxy for the pre-selection repertoire. The table comes from immuneACCESS by way of TCRdb, which keeps in-frame sequences with V and J called. Part of the clones is missing from these tables; in studies checked, under half for an unresolved V gene and the rest for unknown reasons. The DNA gave D and trimming, while V, J and clone size come from that table. This sample is represented by some 290,000 clones; approximately 15% of them were singletons. The ten largest account for under 0.02% of the sample.

This entry comes from a study of beta chain features in type 1 diabetes (dated 2018 in TCRdb). At the level of the whole study: No differences in mean age, gender distribution, total cell number or subset yield were found between patients and healthy donors. A total of over 90,000,000 sorted cells were examined across all samples, and a strong correlation was observed between cell number per subset and RNA yield. Naive and central memory subsets were obtained from all 30 or so donors, but regulatory and stem cell-like memory subsets were isolated from only 8 patients and 8 healthy donors. In the study, TCRB repertoires of sorted circulating CD4+ T cell subsets from recently diagnosed type 1 diabetes patients were compared with those of matched healthy donors.

Each donor gave one peripheral blood draw, averaging roughly 100 mL, which was collected into heparinised tubes. A BD FACSAria II was used to sort naive, central memory, regulatory and stem cell-like memory CD4+ T cells with a panel that included CD45RO, CCR7, CD25, CD127, CD95 and CD27. Purity was above 95% for every sorted population. Right away, PBMCs were isolated by Lymphoprep density gradient centrifugation and were stained directly, with no culture step. Samples were stained and sorted in pairs, with one healthy donor and one patient per experiment, so that batch effects were minimized. The full study reports these points: In all four CD4+ subsets, TCRB CDR3 length was moderately but significantly shorter in type 1 diabetes patients. Naive, central memory and regulatory TCRB repertoires appeared to be more similar among patients than among healthy donors. Because cDNA rather than genomic DNA was sequenced, highly expressing activated cells could have been over-represented, although no difference in activation and CD3 levels was found between groups. Shorter templates might be favored by PCR, yet because patient and control samples were amplified and corrected together, any such skew would affect both groups equally. Patients with type 1 diabetes made fewer insertions and deleted more nucleotides at VDJ recombination sites, implying thymic rearrangement abnormalities. HLA sub-analyses involved small numbers of individuals, so any influence of HLA type on TCRB rearrangement remained unresolved.

Input material: naive CD4+ T cells from blood. According to the study, the label for this sample's cell subset or site signals: true naive CD4+ T cells. This chain joins TRBV4-1 to TRBJ2-7, with 7 bases in between that match TRBD2. This sequence originates from a man aged 25-45 years with type 1 diabetes. The CDR3 protein: CASSQDPGGAYLYEQYF. In nucleotide form, the sequence is TGCGCCAGCAGCCAAGATCCGGGAGGAGCTTACCTCTACGAGCAGTACTTC.